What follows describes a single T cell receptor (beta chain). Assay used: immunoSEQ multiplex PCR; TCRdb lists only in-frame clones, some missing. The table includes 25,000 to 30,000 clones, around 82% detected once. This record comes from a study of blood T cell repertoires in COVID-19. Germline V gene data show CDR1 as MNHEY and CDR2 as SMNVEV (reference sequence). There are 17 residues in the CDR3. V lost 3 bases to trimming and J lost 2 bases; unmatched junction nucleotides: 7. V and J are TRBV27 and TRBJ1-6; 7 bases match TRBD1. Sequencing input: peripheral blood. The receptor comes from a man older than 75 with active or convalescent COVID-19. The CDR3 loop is CASSLTGRSTYNSPLHF. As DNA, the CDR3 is TGTGCCAGCAGTTTGACAGGGAGATCGACCTATAATTCACCCCTCCACTTT.